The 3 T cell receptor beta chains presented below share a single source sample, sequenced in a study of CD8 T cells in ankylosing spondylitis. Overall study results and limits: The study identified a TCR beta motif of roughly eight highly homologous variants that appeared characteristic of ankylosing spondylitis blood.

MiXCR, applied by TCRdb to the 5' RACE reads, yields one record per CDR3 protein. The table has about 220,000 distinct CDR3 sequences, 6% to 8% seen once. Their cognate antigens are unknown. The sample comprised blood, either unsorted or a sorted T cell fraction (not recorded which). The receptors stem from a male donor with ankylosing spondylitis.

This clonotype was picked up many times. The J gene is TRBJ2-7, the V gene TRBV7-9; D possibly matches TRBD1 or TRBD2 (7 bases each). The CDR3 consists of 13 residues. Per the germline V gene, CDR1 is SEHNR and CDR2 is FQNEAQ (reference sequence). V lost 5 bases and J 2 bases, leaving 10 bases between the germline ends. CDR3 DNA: TGTGCCAGCAGCCCAGGGGGGGCCTACGAGCAGTACTTC. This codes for CASSPGGAYEQYF.

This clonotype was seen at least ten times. CDR3 bases: TGTGCCAGCAGCAATCGAGCGGGAGTCGTCGGGACCAAAAACATTCAGTACTTC. Translated: CASSNRAGVVGTKNIQYF. This chain uses TRBV21-1 with TRBJ2-4; TRBD2, the table's D call, was not compared with the DNA. TRBV21-1 has pseudogene status. The CDR3 totals 18 residues.

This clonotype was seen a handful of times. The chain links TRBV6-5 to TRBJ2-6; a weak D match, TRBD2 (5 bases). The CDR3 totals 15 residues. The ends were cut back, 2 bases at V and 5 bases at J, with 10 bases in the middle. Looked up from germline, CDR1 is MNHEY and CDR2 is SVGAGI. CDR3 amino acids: CASSYGRGRANVLTF. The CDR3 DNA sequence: TGTGCCAGCAGTTACGGCCGGGGTCGGGCCAACGTCCTGACTTTC.